These T cell receptor beta chains were read from a single sample in a study of prognosis after radiotherapy for stage I lung cancer. TCRdb reanalysed the multiplex PCR reads using MiXCR and keeps one entry per CDR3 protein. The sample contains about 51,000 distinct CDR3 sequences, under 45% of which appear only once. The sample consisted of PBMCs, taken before or after stereotactic body radiation therapy (not recorded which). These receptors all come from a donor over 45 with non-small cell lung cancer. Both conserved end residues are part of each CDR3. A D gene is named only where the DNA matches it firmly.

V gene	D gene	J gene	CDR3 protein
TRBV27	-	TRBJ1-4	CASSLKATNEKLFF
TRBV5-1	-	TRBJ2-2	CASERLPNTGELFF
TRBV5-1	-	TRBJ2-1	CASSLQGASHEQFF
TRBV11-3	-	TRBJ2-1	CASIPRSLYNGQFF
TRBV4-3	-	TRBJ2-1	CASSQESSTSYNEQFF
TRBV7-9	-	TRBJ2-7	CASSPSVVPYEQYF
TRBV7-8	-	TRBJ2-7	CVSSFYRVPNEQYF
TRBV6-1	-	TRBJ2-5	CASRRSAEETQYF
TRBV2	-	TRBJ1-1	CASSLRGFEAFF
TRBV12-3/TRBV12-4	-	TRBJ1-5	CASSFGQRVNQPQHF
TRBV12-3/TRBV12-4	-	TRBJ2-7	CASSPPGRMIFYEQYF
TRBV7-2	-	TRBJ2-1	CASSLSSYNEQFF
TRBV27	-	TRBJ1-1	CASSQLSDGNTEAFF
TRBV7-3	-	TRBJ2-2	CASSLAQGTGELFF
TRBV5-1	TRBD2	TRBJ2-4	CASSPAGTLSKNIQYF
TRBV11-3	-	TRBJ1-3	CASSLVFGASNTIYF
TRBV6-1	-	TRBJ1-1	CASSLDVVKGEAFF
TRBV24-1	-	TRBJ1-5	CATSDSRGPNQPQHF
TRBV18	-	TRBJ2-5	CASSPPGRETQYF
TRBV14	-	TRBJ2-5	CASSHQRRETQYF
TRBV5-6	-	TRBJ2-5	CASTSAGRGRQETQYF
TRBV6-1	-	TRBJ2-2	CAARRLSWSGTGELFF
TRBV11-3	-	TRBJ1-1	CASSLVKRAEAFF
TRBV7-3	-	TRBJ2-7	CASSLAAGPSYEQYF
TRBV12-3/TRBV12-4	TRBD2	TRBJ2-3	CASSNPRGGGADTQYF